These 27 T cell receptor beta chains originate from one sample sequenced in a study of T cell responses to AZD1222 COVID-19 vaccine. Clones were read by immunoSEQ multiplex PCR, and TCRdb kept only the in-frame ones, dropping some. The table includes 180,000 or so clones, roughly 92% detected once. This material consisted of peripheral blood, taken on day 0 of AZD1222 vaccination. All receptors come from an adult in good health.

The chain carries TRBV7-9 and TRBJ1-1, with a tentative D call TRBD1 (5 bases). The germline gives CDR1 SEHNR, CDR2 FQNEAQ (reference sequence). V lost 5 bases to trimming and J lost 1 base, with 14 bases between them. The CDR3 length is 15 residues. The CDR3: CASSDSPGPNTEAFF. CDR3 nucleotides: TGTGCCAGCAGCGATTCCCCGGGGCCGAACACTGAAGCTTTCTTT. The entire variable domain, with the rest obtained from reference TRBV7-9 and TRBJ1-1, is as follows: DTGVSQNPRHKITKRGQNVTFRCDPISEHNRLYWYRQTLGQGPEFLTYFQNEAQLEKSRLLSDRFSAERPKGSFSTLEIQRTEQGDSAMYLCASSDSPGPNTEAFFGQGTRLTVV.

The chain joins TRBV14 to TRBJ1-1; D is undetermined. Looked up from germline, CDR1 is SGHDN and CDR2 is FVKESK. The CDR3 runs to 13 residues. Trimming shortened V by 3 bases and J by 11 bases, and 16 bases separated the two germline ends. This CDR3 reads CASSHHSSGEAFF. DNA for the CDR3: TGTGCCAGCAGCCATCATTCTTCAGGAGAGGCTTTCTTT.

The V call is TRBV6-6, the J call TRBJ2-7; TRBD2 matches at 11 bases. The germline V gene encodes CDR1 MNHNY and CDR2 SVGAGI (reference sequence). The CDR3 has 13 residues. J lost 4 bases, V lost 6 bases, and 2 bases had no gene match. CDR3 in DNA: TGTGCCAGCAGGACTAGCGGGACTTACGAGCAGTACTTC. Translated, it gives CASRTSGTYEQYF.

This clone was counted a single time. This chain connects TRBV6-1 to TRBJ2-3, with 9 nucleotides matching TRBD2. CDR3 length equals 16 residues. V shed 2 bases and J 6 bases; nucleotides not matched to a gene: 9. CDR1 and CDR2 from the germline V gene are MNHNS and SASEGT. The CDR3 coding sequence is TGTGCCAGCAGTGAATTTAGTCTAGCGGGATTGGATACGCAGTATTTT. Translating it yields CASSEFSLAGLDTQYF.

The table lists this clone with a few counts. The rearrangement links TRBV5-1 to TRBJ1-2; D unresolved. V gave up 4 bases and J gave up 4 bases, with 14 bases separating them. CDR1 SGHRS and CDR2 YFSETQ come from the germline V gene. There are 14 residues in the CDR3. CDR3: CASSRVADPYGYTF. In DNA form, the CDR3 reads TGCGCCAGCAGCCGGGTGGCAGACCCCTATGGCTACACCTTC.

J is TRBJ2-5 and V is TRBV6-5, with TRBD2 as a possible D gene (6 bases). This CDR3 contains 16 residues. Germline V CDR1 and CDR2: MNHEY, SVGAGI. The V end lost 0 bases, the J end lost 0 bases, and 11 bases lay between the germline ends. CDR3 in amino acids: CASSYSGSGNQETQYF. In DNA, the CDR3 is TGTGCCAGCAGTTACTCCGGTAGCGGAAACCAAGAGACCCAGTACTTC.

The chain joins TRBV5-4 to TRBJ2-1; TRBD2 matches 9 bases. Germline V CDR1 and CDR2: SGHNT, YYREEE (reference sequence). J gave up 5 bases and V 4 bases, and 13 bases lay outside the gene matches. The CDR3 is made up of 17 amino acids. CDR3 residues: CASSPGTAGGPNNEQFF. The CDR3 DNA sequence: TGTGCCAGCAGCCCGGGAACGGCGGGAGGGCCGAACAATGAGCAGTTCTTC.

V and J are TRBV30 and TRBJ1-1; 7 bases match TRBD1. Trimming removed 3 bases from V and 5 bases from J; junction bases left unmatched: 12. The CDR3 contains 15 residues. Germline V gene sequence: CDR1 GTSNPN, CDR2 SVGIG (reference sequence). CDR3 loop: CAWSEPLGRGTEAFF. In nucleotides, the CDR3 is TGTGCCTGGAGCGAACCTTTGGGCAGGGGGACTGAAGCTTTCTTT.

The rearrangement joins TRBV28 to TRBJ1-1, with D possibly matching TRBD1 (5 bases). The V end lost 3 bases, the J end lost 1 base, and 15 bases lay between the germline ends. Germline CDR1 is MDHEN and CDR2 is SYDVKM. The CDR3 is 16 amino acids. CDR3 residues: CASSFQSRGANTEAFF. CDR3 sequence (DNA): TGTGCCAGCAGTTTTCAATCCCGAGGGGCGAACACTGAAGCTTTCTTT.

The DNA for the CDR3 is TGTGCCTGGGGGCCTTCAGGGAAGTCCACCTTTGAAAAACTGTTTTTT. Protein product: CAWGPSGKSTFEKLFF. The V call is TRBV30, the J call TRBJ1-4; perhaps TRBD1 as D (5 bases). The CDR3 covers 16 residues. Trimming pared 5 bases from V and 7 bases from J, leaving 23 bases between. Germline V lookup: CDR1 GTSNPN, CDR2 SVGIG (reference sequence). Using reference TRBV30 and TRBJ1-4 for the parts outside the CDR3, the full variable domain is SQTIHQWPATLVQPVGSPLSLECTVEGTSNPNLYWYRQAAGRGLQLLFYSVGIGQISSEVPQNLSASRPQDRQFILSSKKLLLSDSGFYLCAWGPSGKSTFEKLFFGSGTQLSVL.

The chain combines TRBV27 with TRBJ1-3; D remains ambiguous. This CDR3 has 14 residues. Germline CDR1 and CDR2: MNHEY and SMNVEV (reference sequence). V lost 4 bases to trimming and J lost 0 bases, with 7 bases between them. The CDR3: CASSSASSGNTIYF. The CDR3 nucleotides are TGTGCCAGCAGTTCCGCAAGCTCTGGAAACACCATATATTTT.

CDR3 bases: TGTGCCAGCAGGCGCGACGATACGGGACAGGAAAATTCACCCCTCCACTTT. Protein product: CASRRDDTGQENSPLHF. The V call is TRBV5-5, the J call TRBJ1-6, with 8 bases that match TRBD1. Unmatched junction bases numbered 14, after V lost 5 bases and J lost 7 bases. CDR3 length: 17 residues. Germline V lookup: CDR1 SGHKS, CDR2 YYEKEE (reference sequence).

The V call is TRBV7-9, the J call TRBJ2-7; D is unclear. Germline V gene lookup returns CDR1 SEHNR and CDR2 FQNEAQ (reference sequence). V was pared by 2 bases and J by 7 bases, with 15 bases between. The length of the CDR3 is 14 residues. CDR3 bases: TGTGCCAGCAGCTTAAGTTACCCGTTGGGGGAGCAGTACTTC. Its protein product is CASSLSYPLGEQYF. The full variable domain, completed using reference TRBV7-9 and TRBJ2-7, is DTGVSQNPRHKITKRGQNVTFRCDPISEHNRLYWYRQTLGQGPEFLTYFQNEAQLEKSRLLSDRFSAERPKGSFSTLEIQRTEQGDSAMYLCASSLSYPLGEQYFGPGTRLTVT.

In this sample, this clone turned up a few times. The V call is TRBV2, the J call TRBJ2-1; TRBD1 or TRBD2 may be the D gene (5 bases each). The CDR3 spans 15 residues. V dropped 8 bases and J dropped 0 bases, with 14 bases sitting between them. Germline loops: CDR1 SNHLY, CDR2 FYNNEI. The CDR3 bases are TGTGCCAGCCCTGAACGAGGGGTCTCCTACAATGAGCAGTTCTTC. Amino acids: CASPERGVSYNEQFF.

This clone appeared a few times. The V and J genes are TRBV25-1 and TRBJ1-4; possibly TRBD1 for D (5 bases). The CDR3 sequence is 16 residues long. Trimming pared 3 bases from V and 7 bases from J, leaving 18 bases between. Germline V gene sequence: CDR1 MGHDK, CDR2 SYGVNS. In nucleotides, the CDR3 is TGTGCCAGCAGTGATATCCTACCGGGGCCGGGTGAAAAACTGTTTTTT. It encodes CASSDILPGPGEKLFF.

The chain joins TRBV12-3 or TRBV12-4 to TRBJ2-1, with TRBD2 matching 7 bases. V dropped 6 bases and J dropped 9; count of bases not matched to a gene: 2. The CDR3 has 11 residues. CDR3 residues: CASSRGGEQFF. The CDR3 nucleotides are TGTGCCAGCAGCCGCGGGGGTGAGCAGTTCTTC.

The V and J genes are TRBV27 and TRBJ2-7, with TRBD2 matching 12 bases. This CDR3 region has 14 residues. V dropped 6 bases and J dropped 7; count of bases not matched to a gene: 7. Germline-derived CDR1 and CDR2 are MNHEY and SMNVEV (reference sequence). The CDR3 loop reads CASSPGTSGQEQYF. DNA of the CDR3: TGTGCCAGCAGCCCTGGGACTAGCGGGCAAGAGCAGTACTTC.

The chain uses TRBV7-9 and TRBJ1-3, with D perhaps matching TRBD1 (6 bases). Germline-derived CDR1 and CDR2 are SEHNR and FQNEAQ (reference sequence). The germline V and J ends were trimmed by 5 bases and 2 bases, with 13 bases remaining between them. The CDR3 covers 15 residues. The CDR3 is CASSDYRVAGNTIYF. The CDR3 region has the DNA TGTGCCAGCAGCGATTACAGGGTGGCTGGAAACACCATATATTTT.

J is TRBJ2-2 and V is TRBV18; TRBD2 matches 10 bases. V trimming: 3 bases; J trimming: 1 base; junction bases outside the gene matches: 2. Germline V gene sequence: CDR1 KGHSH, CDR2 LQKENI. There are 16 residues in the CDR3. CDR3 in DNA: TGTGCCAGCTCACCTCTAGCGGGAGTGAACACCGGGGAGCTGTTTTTT. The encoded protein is CASSPLAGVNTGELFF.

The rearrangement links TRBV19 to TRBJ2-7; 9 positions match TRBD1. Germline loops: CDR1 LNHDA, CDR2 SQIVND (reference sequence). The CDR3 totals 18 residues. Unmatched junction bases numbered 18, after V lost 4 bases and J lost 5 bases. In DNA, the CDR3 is TGTGCCAGTAGTAAAACCCGACGCTGGGGACAGGGCTTCGACGAGCAGTACTTC. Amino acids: CASSKTRRWGQGFDEQYF.

This chain's CDR3 is CASSFIGGDSTDTQYF. Here the CDR3 DNA reads TGTGCCAGCAGTTTTATTGGCGGTGATAGCACAGATACGCAGTATTTT. The rearrangement joins TRBV27 to TRBJ2-3; D is unclear. The CDR3 is 16 amino acids. V lost 3 bases and J lost 0, with 13 bases in between. Per germline, CDR1 MNHEY and CDR2 SMNVEV (reference sequence).

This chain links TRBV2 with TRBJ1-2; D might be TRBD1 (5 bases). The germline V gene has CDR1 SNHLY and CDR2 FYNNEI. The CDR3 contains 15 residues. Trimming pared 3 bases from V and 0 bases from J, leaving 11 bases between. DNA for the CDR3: TGTGCCAGCAGTGACAGGGATTCCACTAACTATGGCTACACCTTC. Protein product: CASSDRDSTNYGYTF.

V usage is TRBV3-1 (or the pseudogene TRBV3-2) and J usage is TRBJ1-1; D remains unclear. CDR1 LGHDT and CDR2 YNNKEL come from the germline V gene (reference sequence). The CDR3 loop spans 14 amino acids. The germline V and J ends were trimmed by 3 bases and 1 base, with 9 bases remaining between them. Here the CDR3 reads CASSHGAKNTEAFF. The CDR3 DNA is TGTGCCAGCAGCCATGGTGCGAAGAACACTGAAGCTTTCTTT.

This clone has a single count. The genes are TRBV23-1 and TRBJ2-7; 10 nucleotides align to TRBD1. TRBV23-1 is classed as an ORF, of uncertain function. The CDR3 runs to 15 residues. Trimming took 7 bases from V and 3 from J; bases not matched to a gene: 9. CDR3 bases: TGCGCCAGCAATATCCCGGGACAGGGGCTCTACGAGCAGTACTTC. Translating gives CASNIPGQGLYEQYF.

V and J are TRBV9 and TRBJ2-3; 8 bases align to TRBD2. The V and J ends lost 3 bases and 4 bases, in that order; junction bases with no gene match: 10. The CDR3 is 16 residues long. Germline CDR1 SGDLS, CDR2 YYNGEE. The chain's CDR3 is CASSARGREVSDTQYF. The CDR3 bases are TGTGCCAGCAGCGCCCGTGGGCGGGAGGTGTCAGATACGCAGTATTTT.

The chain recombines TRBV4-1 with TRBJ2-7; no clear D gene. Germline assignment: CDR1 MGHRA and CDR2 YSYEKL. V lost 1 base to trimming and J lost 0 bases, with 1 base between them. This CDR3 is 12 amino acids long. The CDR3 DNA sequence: TGCGCCAGCAGCCAAGTCTCCTACGAGCAGTACTTC. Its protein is CASSQVSYEQYF.

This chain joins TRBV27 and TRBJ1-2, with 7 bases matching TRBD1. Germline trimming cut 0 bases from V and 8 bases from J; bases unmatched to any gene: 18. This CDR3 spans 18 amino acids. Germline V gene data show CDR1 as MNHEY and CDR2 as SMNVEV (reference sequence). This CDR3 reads CASSLSYRAGQPVLGYTF. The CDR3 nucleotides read TGTGCCAGCAGTTTATCCTATCGTGCGGGACAGCCGGTATTGGGCTACACCTTC.